These T cell receptor beta chains were read from a single sample in a study of T cells after yellow fever vaccination. Each CDR3 protein gets one entry after TCRdb re-called the 5' RACE reads with MiXCR. The profile shows hundreds of thousands of distinct CDR3 sequences, roughly 19% of them singletons. Source: PBMCs, taken 15 days after the yellow fever booster vaccination. Source of these receptors: a man younger than 40 who received the YFV17D yellow fever vaccine. CDR3s include the opening cysteine and the closing phenylalanine or tryptophan. Each record gives: CDR3 length, V gene, J gene, D gene, clone size, CDR3 DNA, CDR3 protein. The D gene is left open where the match is weak. Clone sizes are given selectively: once, few, many, or a class where the clone is expanded.

15,TRBV21-1,TRBJ2-7,-,few,TGTGCCAGCAGCAAAAATTTCCCGGGACTTTACGAGCAGTACTTC,CASSKNFPGLYEQYF
16,TRBV7-8,TRBJ1-5,-,-,TGTGCCAGCAGCTCCCTACAGGGTTATAGCAATCAGCCCCAGCATTTT,CASSSLQGYSNQPQHF
14,TRBV30,TRBJ1-2,-,-,TGTGCCTGGAGTGTAATCCAGGGACACTATGGCTACACCTTC,CAWSVIQGHYGYTF
16,TRBV5-1,TRBJ2-5,-,few,TGCGCCAGCAGCTACTCCAGCGGCAACTTCCAAGAGACCCAGTACTTC,CASSYSSGNFQETQYF
16,TRBV2,TRBJ2-5,TRBD2,many,TGTGCCAGCACCTTCGGACTAGCGGGGTTCCAAGAGACCCAGTACTTC,CASTFGLAGFQETQYF
14,TRBV24-1,TRBJ2-5,TRBD2,-,TGTGCCACCAGTGATCCACGGGGGGACGAGACCCAGTACTTC,CATSDPRGDETQYF
14,TRBV5-1,TRBJ1-2,TRBD1,-,TGCGCCAGCAGCCCCGGACAGGGGATGGAAGGCTACACCTTC,CASSPGQGMEGYTF
14,TRBV6-1,TRBJ1-2,TRBD1,few,TGTGCCAGCAGCCTCACAGGGGGCGCCGATGGCTACACCTTC,CASSLTGGADGYTF
15,TRBV28,TRBJ2-3,-,few,TGTGCCAGCAGTTTCGGTAGGACCGACACAGATACGCAGTATTTT,CASSFGRTDTDTQYF
13,TRBV10-2,TRBJ2-7,-,-,TGCGCTACCAGGGACGGACAGCTTCAGGAGCAGTACTTC,CATRDGQLQEQYF
17,TRBV4-3,TRBJ2-1,TRBD2,-,TGCGCCAGCAGCCAGCGGGTGAACGCTGGGGGAGGGAGTGAGCAGTTCTTC,CASSQRVNAGGGSEQFF
14,TRBV5-1,TRBJ2-7,-,-,TGCGCCAGCAGCTTGGGTCCGGAATGGGGCGAGCAGTACTTC,CASSLGPEWGEQYF
16,TRBV19,TRBJ2-5,-,few,TGTGCCAGTAGTATACCGAATCCGGGAAAACAAGAGACCCAGTACTTC,CASSIPNPGKQETQYF
14,TRBV5-1,TRBJ1-1,-,-,TGCGCCAGCAGCGCAGGGTGGGTTTACACTGAAGCTTTCTTT,CASSAGWVYTEAFF
16,TRBV24-1,TRBJ2-7,TRBD2,few,TGTGCCACCAGTGATTCGCGCGGGAGTTTAGGCTCCGAGCAGTACTTC,CATSDSRGSLGSEQYF
11,TRBV20-1,TRBJ1-2,-,many,TGCAGTGCTAGAAGAGAAGGGCTGAACACCTTC,CSARREGLNTF
13,TRBV7-8,TRBJ1-1,-,-,TGTGCCAGCAGCTTAAGATGGAACACTGAAGCTTTCTTT,CASSLRWNTEAFF
13,TRBV18,TRBJ2-7,-,few,TGTGCCAGCTCACCATTAGAGGACTACGAGCAGTACTTC,CASSPLEDYEQYF
16,TRBV5-4,TRBJ2-7,-,-,TGTGCCAGCAGTAGGAAGGGCAATTCCCTCACCTACGAGCAGTACTTC,CASSRKGNSLTYEQYF
10,TRBV5-6,TRBJ1-1,TRBD1,-,TGTGCCAGCGGAGACAGGGTGTTCTTCTTT,CASGDRVFFF
15,TRBV27,TRBJ2-7,TRBD1,-,TGTGCCAGCAGGCCCCGGGACAGGAATAAGTACGAGCAGTACTTC,CASRPRDRNKYEQYF
15,TRBV10-3,TRBJ2-3,-,few,TGTGCCATCAGCTCACTAGGGGTGGGCGCAGATACGCAGTATTTT,CAISSLGVGADTQYF
14,TRBV9,TRBJ2-5,TRBD2,few,TGTGCCAGCAGCGCCCCTAGCGGGATGGAGACCCAGTACTTC,CASSAPSGMETQYF
17,TRBV9,TRBJ2-1,TRBD1,-,TGTGCCAGCAGCGTACACCCGGACAGGGCACCCTACAATGAGCAGTTCTTC,CASSVHPDRAPYNEQFF
14,TRBV28,TRBJ2-1,-,-,TGTGCCAGCCGAATTCCCCAAGCTAATGGTGAGCAGTTCTTC,CASRIPQANGEQFF
17,TRBV7-9,TRBJ2-3,TRBD2,-,TGTGCCAGCAGCTTAGGAGCGGGACTAGCGGGAGGAGGTACGCAGTATTTT,CASSLGAGLAGGGTQYF
17,TRBV23-1,TRBJ2-1,TRBD2,few,TGCGCCAGCAGTCCCCTTACCGGGACTAGCGGTTACAATGAGCAGTTCTTC,CASSPLTGTSGYNEQFF
17,TRBV7-8,TRBJ2-7,-,few,TGTGCCAGCAGCCCGTCCGTGTGGGGCCCCAGCTCCTACGAGCAGTACTTC,CASSPSVWGPSSYEQYF
16,TRBV7-8,TRBJ2-3,-,-,TGTGCCAGCAGCTCTCCCCGGGTGGAGAGCACAGATACGCAGTATTTT,CASSSPRVESTDTQYF
15,TRBV25-1,TRBJ1-4,-,few,TGTGCCAGCAGTCTGGGGAGAGGTTGGGATGAAAAACTGTTTTTT,CASSLGRGWDEKLFF
13,TRBV20-1,TRBJ2-5,-,few,TGCAGTGCTATCGCTAGCGCCAAAGAGACCCAGTACTTC,CSAIASAKETQYF
15,TRBV7-9,TRBJ2-1,TRBD2,-,TGTGCCAGCAGCTTTTCGGGACTAGCGGGAGATGAGCAGTTCTTC,CASSFSGLAGDEQFF